Shown below are 30 T cell receptor beta chains from a single sample sequenced in a study of OX40 agonist ivuxolimab in advanced cancers. Produced via immunoSEQ multiplex PCR; TCRdb's table is partial and in-frame only. The sample has fewer than 140,000 clones; about nine tenths are singletons. The material sequenced was CD4+ or CD8+ T cells sorted from blood, taken in a trial of the OX40 agonist ivuxolimab. The receptors come from an adult with an advanced solid tumor such as melanoma, head and neck, liver or kidney cancer.

J is TRBJ2-5 and V is TRBV30; 8 bases match TRBD1. Trimming cost V 4 bases and J 2 bases; bases outside gene matches: 6. The germline CDR1 and CDR2 sequences are GTSNPN and SVGIG (reference sequence). The CDR3 is 14 amino acids. CDR3 protein: CAWNKGQEQETQYF. DNA of the CDR3: TGTGCCTGGAATAAGGGACAGGAGCAAGAGACCCAGTACTTC.

This rearrangement joins TRBV7-8 to TRBJ1-2; 7 nucleotides align to TRBD1. Germline values: CDR1 SGHVS, CDR2 FQNEAQ. CDR3 length: 14 amino acids. V dropped 1 base and J dropped 6; count of bases not matched to a gene: 5. CDR3: CASSLGVQGDGYTF. The DNA of the CDR3 is TGTGCCAGCAGCTTAGGGGTCCAGGGGGATGGCTACACCTTC.

The CDR3 nucleotides are TGTGCCACCGAGTCGTCAGGGTTCAATGAGCAGTTCTTC. The encoded protein is CATESSGFNEQFF. V is TRBV19 and J is TRBJ2-1; D possibly corresponds to TRBD1 (5 bases). Germline CDR1 and CDR2: LNHDA and SQIVND (reference sequence). The length of the CDR3 is 13 residues. Trimming pared 10 bases from V and 6 bases from J, leaving 16 bases between.

The chain has TRBV7-9 and TRBJ1-3; the D gene is possibly TRBD1 (5 bases). Trimming left V 1 base short and J 5 bases short, with 9 bases between. The CDR3 contains 14 residues. The V gene's germline CDR1 is SEHNR and CDR2 FQNEAQ (reference sequence). The CDR3 reads CASSLDGDRNTIYF. The CDR3 nucleotides read TGTGCCAGCAGCTTAGACGGGGACCGAAACACCATATATTTT.

The chain combines TRBV4-1 with TRBJ2-3, with a possible D match to TRBD2 (6 bases). Germline values: CDR1 MGHRA, CDR2 YSYEKL. V lost 0 bases, J lost 0 bases, and 10 bases lay in between. CDR3 length: 16 residues. The CDR3 region is CASSQDWAGSTDTQYF. The CDR3 nucleotides are TGCGCCAGCAGCCAAGATTGGGCGGGGAGCACAGATACGCAGTATTTT.

The chain is built from TRBV6-5 and TRBJ2-7, with a possible D match to TRBD2 (6 bases). Germline values: CDR1 MNHEY, CDR2 SVGAGI. The V end lost 6 bases, the J end lost 7 bases, and 19 bases lay between the germline ends. This CDR3 region has 14 residues. The chain's CDR3 is CASRRDLGAGEQYF. CDR3 DNA: TGTGCCAGCAGGAGGGATCTTGGGGCGGGGGAGCAGTACTTC.

The CDR3 protein is CASSLFATEAKNIQYF. The CDR3 DNA reads as TGCGCCAGCAGCTTGTTTGCCACCGAGGCCAAAAACATTCAGTACTTC. V gene TRBV5-1 combines with J gene TRBJ2-4; D gene ambiguous. Between the trimmed V and J ends, which lost 1 base and 1 base, there was a span of 12 bases. The V gene's germline CDR1 is SGHRS and CDR2 YFSETQ. CDR3 length: 16 residues.

The V call is TRBV7-2, the J call TRBJ2-3, with 12 bases that match TRBD2. The CDR3 has 17 amino acids. J was trimmed by 2 bases and V by 1 base; bases with no gene match: 4. The germline gives CDR1 SGHTA, CDR2 FQGNSA. The CDR3 DNA is TGTGCCAGCAGCTTAGTGGCTAGCGGGGGGGCCACAGATACGCAGTATTTT. It yields the protein CASSLVASGGATDTQYF.

The table lists this clone with a count of one. The chain links TRBV19 to TRBJ1-2; no clear D. The CDR3 has 12 amino acids. The germline V and J ends were trimmed by 9 bases and 6 bases, with 14 bases remaining between them. CDR1 and CDR2 (germline): LNHDA, SQIVND (reference sequence). This chain's CDR3 is CARPRVPNGYTF. For the CDR3, the DNA is TGTGCCAGGCCCAGAGTACCGAATGGCTACACCTTC.

The gene calls are TRBV5-6 and TRBJ2-3, with D possibly TRBD1 on 5 matching bases. Germline lookup yields CDR1 SGHDT and CDR2 YYEEEE. CDR3 length: 16 amino acids. The germline V and J ends were trimmed by 3 bases and 4 bases, with 18 bases remaining between them. DNA of the CDR3: TGTGCCAGCAGCTCCACCGGATCAGGGTGGGCAGATACGCAGTATTTT. Protein product: CASSSTGSGWADTQYF.

V is TRBV11-2 and J is TRBJ2-1; 7 positions agree with TRBD1. Germline CDR1 and CDR2: SGHAT and FQNNGV. The CDR3 consists of 16 residues. The ends lost 1 base at V and 5 bases at J; junction bases unmatched: 8. The CDR3 reads CASSLGGPGGNNEQFF. The CDR3, as DNA: TGTGCCAGCAGCTTAGGTGGGCCAGGGGGAAACAATGAGCAGTTCTTC.

This clone appeared once. J is TRBJ1-1 and V is TRBV7-2; D perhaps matches TRBD1 (5 bases). In germline, CDR1 is SGHTA, CDR2 FQGNSA. Between the trimmed V and J ends, which lost 3 bases and 0 bases, there was a span of 8 bases. This CDR3 contains 14 residues. The CDR3 is CASSLTAMNTEAFF. CDR3 sequence (DNA): TGTGCCAGCAGCTTGACAGCGATGAACACTGAAGCTTTCTTT.

V gene TRBV7-2 combines with J gene TRBJ2-5, with 10 nucleotides matching TRBD2. This CDR3 spans 16 amino acids. CDR1 SGHTA and CDR2 FQGNSA come from the germline V gene. Unmatched junction bases numbered 8, after V lost 1 base and J lost 6 bases. The CDR3: CASSLVSGGAVKTQYF. The CDR3 region has the DNA TGTGCCAGCAGCTTAGTGAGCGGGGGGGCCGTAAAGACCCAGTACTTC.

CDR3 coding DNA: TGTGCCAGCTTACCCTCGGACTATAATTCACCCCTCCACTTT. Translating gives CASLPSDYNSPLHF. The chain has TRBV6-6 and TRBJ1-6; D is undetermined. The CDR3 spans 14 residues. Germline-derived CDR1 and CDR2 are MNHNY and SVGAGI (reference sequence). Trimming pared 8 bases from V and 3 bases from J, leaving 11 bases between.

The chain links TRBV27 to TRBJ1-5; a weak D match, TRBD1 (5 bases). Germline V CDR1 and CDR2: MNHEY, SMNVEV (reference sequence). The CDR3 is 15 residues long. The V end lost 5 bases, the J end lost 2 bases, and 13 bases lay between the germline ends. The CDR3 loop is CASSPLGGGNQPQHF. The CDR3 DNA sequence: TGTGCCAGCAGTCCCTTGGGGGGTGGCAATCAGCCCCAGCATTTT.

A few counts support this clone. The CDR3 spells CAISAEGPGHTEAFF. DNA for the CDR3: TGTGCCATCAGTGCAGAGGGGCCAGGGCACACTGAAGCTTTCTTT. The chain recombines TRBV10-3 with TRBJ1-1; D perhaps matches TRBD1 (5 bases). CDR3 length: 15 residues. Germline CDR1 is ENHRY and CDR2 is SYGVKD. Deletions cut 4 bases from V and 3 bases from J, with 15 bases between.

V gene TRBV6-5 combines with J gene TRBJ2-3; D perhaps matches TRBD2 (6 bases). This CDR3 has 14 residues. CDR1 is MNHEY, CDR2 SVGAGI, per germline. Trimming shortened V by 2 bases and J by 8 bases, and 14 bases separated the two germline ends. The CDR3 DNA sequence: TGTGCCAGCAGTTACGACAGATTCGGGAGTACGCAGTATTTT. The encoded protein is CASSYDRFGSTQYF.

The chain recombines TRBV19 with TRBJ1-4; 7 positions agree with TRBD1. With V trimmed by 5 bases and J by 7 bases, 4 bases remained unmatched. The CDR3 sequence is 13 residues long. Per germline, CDR1 LNHDA and CDR2 SQIVND (reference sequence). CDR3 sequence (DNA): TGTGCCAGTAGTCCCGGACAGGTTGAAAAACTGTTTTTT. Encoded protein: CASSPGQVEKLFF.

The chain joins TRBV5-4 to TRBJ1-2; D is unclear. This CDR3 is built from 12 residues. Germline V gene data show CDR1 as SGHNT and CDR2 as YYREEE (reference sequence). Trimming left V 0 bases short and J 2 bases short, with 2 bases between. CDR3 bases: TGTGCCAGCAGCTTGGACAACTATGGCTACACCTTC. This codes for CASSLDNYGYTF.

CDR3 nucleotides: TGTGCCAGCAGGGAGATTCCTAGCACAGATACGCAGTATTTT. This translates into CASREIPSTDTQYF. The chain has TRBV6-1 and TRBJ2-3; D not resolved. Germline CDR1 reads MNHNS; CDR2 reads SASEGT. V was shortened by 6 bases and J by 0 bases, with 10 bases between the two germline ends. The CDR3 has 14 residues.

The chain links TRBV2 to TRBJ2-5, with 12 nucleotides matching TRBD1. The germline gives CDR1 SNHLY, CDR2 FYNNEI. CDR3 length: 15 amino acids. With 2 bases clipped from V and 4 bases from J, the junction kept 2 bases outside the gene matches. The DNA of the CDR3 is TGTGCCAGCAGTGAACAGGGACAGGGGGCAGAGACCCAGTACTTC. Translating it yields CASSEQGQGAETQYF.

V and J are TRBV10-1 and TRBJ2-6; TRBD2 aligns across 7 bases. CDR3 size: 16 residues. J was trimmed by 0 bases and V by 4 bases; bases with no gene match: 3. The germline gives CDR1 WNHNN, CDR2 SYGVQD (reference sequence). In nucleotides, the CDR3 is TGCGCCAGCAGTGGCGGGGGTAGCTCTGGGGCCAACGTCCTGACTTTC. Protein: CASSGGGSSGANVLTF.

The V gene is TRBV30, the J gene TRBJ2-3; D perhaps matches TRBD2 (5 bases). The CDR3 sequence is 11 residues long. CDR1 and CDR2 from the germline V gene are GTSNPN and SVGIG (reference sequence). CDR3 sequence: CAGSGTDTQYF. The CDR3 DNA reads TGTGCAGGGAGTGGCACAGATACGCAGTATTTT.

The J gene is TRBJ2-1, the V gene TRBV29-1; 8 bases match TRBD2. The CDR3 is 14 amino acids. The ends lost 7 bases at V and 8 bases at J; junction bases unmatched: 13. The germline V gene encodes CDR1 SQVTM and CDR2 ANQGSEA. This chain's CDR3 is CSARGGHDGDEQFF. Here the CDR3 DNA reads TGCAGCGCTCGGGGGGGACACGATGGCGATGAGCAGTTCTTC.

The chain recombines TRBV5-1 with TRBJ2-1, with D tentatively TRBD2 (5 bases). V was shortened by 0 bases and J by 0 bases, with 10 bases between the two germline ends. The CDR3 length is 16 residues. CDR1 SGHRS and CDR2 YFSETQ come from the germline V gene. The CDR3 nucleotides read TGCGCCAGCAGCTTGGCTCCGGGATACTCCTACAATGAGCAGTTCTTC. It specifies CASSLAPGYSYNEQFF.

The CDR3 DNA reads TGTGCCAGCAGACAGGCCGATCGCGCTGAAGCTTTCTTT. Translation: CASRQADRAEAFF. The chain carries TRBV28 and TRBJ1-1, with a possible D match to TRBD1 (5 bases). Germline V gene data show CDR1 as MDHEN and CDR2 as SYDVKM. There are 13 residues in the CDR3. The V and J ends lost 6 bases and 6 bases respectively, with 14 bases between them.

The rearrangement links TRBV5-6 to TRBJ2-7; 9 nucleotides agree with TRBD1. This CDR3 is built from 15 residues. The junction had 6 bases not matched to a gene; V was cut back by 4 bases and J by 1 base. Germline V CDR1 and CDR2: SGHDT, YYEEEE. This chain's CDR3 is CASSRYGTGSYEQYF. The CDR3 DNA follows: TGTGCCAGCAGCAGATACGGGACAGGGTCCTACGAGCAGTACTTC.

The genes are TRBV6-6 and TRBJ2-5; TRBD2 matches 16 bases. Germline lookup yields CDR1 MNHNY and CDR2 SVGAGI (reference sequence). This CDR3 region has 16 residues. V was clipped by 6 bases and J by 4 bases; unmatched bases: 5. The CDR3 DNA reads as TGTGCCAGCAGCGGGACTAGCGGGGGGGCAGCAGAGACCCAGTACTTC. Residues: CASSGTSGGAAETQYF.

This clone appeared once. V gene TRBV10-2 combines with J gene TRBJ2-5; 10 bases are a match to TRBD2. Germline lookup yields CDR1 WSHSY and CDR2 SAAADI. The CDR3 is 16 amino acids. The J segment lost 1 base and the V segment lost 6 bases, leaving 8 bases of the junction unmatched. The CDR3 here is CASRDLSGGPQETQYF. The CDR3 nucleotides read TGCGCCAGCAGAGATCTTAGCGGGGGGCCCCAAGAGACCCAGTACTTC.

V gene TRBV11-3 combines with J gene TRBJ1-3; the D is unclear. The germline V gene has CDR1 SGHNT and CDR2 YENEEA. Trimming left V 4 bases short and J 4 bases short, with 8 bases between. This CDR3 is built from 13 residues. CDR3 DNA sequence: TGTGCCAGCAGCTCGGGCCACGGAAACACCATATATTTT. Translating it yields CASSSGHGNTIYF.